Below are 23 T cell receptor beta chains sequenced from a single sample in a study of beta chain features in type 1 diabetes. Overall study findings and caveats: Shorter TCRB CDR3s, moderately but significantly so, marked every one of the four CD4+ subsets in Type 1 diabetes patients.

No antigen is known for these receptors. Every isolated RNA sample was fully reverse transcribed, so sequencing captured expressed TCRB transcripts. The repertoire was sequenced with immunoSEQ multiplex PCR; TCRdb's copy has only in-frame clones and lacks some. The sample records about 70,000 clones, just under 50% being singletons. Sequenced input: central memory CD4+ T cells from blood. These receptors originate from a man younger than 45 with type 1 diabetes.

The table lists this clone with a few counts. The chain's CDR3 is CASSILGTSGGPSSYNEQFF. The CDR3 DNA is TGTGCCAGTAGTATATTAGGGACTAGCGGGGGGCCCAGCTCCTACAATGAGCAGTTCTTC. The rearrangement links TRBV19 to TRBJ2-1, with TRBD2 matching over 15 bases. Germline V gene sequence: CDR1 LNHDA, CDR2 SQIVND (reference sequence). Trimming at V came to 2 bases and at J to 0 bases, leaving 8 bases not matched to a gene. CDR3 size: 20 residues.

This clone was picked up one time. The rearrangement links TRBV5-4 to TRBJ1-2, with D perhaps matching TRBD1 (5 bases). Germline V gene data show CDR1 as SGHNT and CDR2 as YYREEE (reference sequence). V lost 0 bases to trimming and J lost 2 bases, with 8 bases between them. The CDR3 runs to 14 residues. CDR3 nucleotide sequence: TGTGCCAGCAGCTTGGCAGACAGAAACTATGGCTACACCTTC. It translates to CASSLADRNYGYTF.

The CDR3 spells CASTDRAGGDYGYTF. CDR3 nucleotides: TGTGCCAGCACCGACAGGGCGGGTGGGGACTATGGCTACACCTTC. The genes are TRBV6-5 and TRBJ1-2, with 7 bases lining up with TRBD1. The CDR3 sequence is 15 residues long. Germline CDR1 reads MNHEY; CDR2 reads SVGAGI. V lost 7 bases, J lost 3 bases, and 11 bases stayed unmatched.

V and J are TRBV6-6 and TRBJ2-1; possible D gene TRBD1, 8 bases. This CDR3 contains 15 residues. V lost 4 bases and J lost 2, with 12 bases in between. The germline V gene has CDR1 MNHNY and CDR2 SVGAGI (reference sequence). The CDR3 region has the DNA TGTGCCAGCAGTTCACAGGGGGGGCCCTACAATGAGCAGTTCTTC. Protein: CASSSQGGPYNEQFF.

The genes are TRBV5-1 and TRBJ2-3; maybe TRBD2 (6 bases). V lost 4 bases, J lost 0 bases, and 18 bases lay in between. The CDR3 spans 17 residues. Germline V gene data show CDR1 as SGHRS and CDR2 as YFSETQ. CDR3 sequence reads: CASSPLLTSSSTDTQYF. The CDR3, as DNA: TGCGCCAGCAGCCCCTTACTAACTAGCTCTAGCACAGATACGCAGTATTTT.

This clone was recorded a few times. This chain joins TRBV2 and TRBJ1-4; 8 bases are shared with TRBD1. Germline V gene sequence: CDR1 SNHLY, CDR2 FYNNEI. V shed 7 bases and J 5 bases; nucleotides not matched to a gene: 6. The CDR3 has 14 residues. CDR3 protein: CASTRDRGNEKLFF. As DNA, the CDR3 is TGTGCCAGCACCAGAGACAGGGGCAATGAAAAACTGTTTTTT.

The chain uses TRBV5-1 and TRBJ2-5; a weak D match, TRBD2 (5 bases). The V end was cut by 0 bases, the J end by 8 bases, with 14 bases between. In germline, CDR1 is SGHRS, CDR2 YFSETQ. The CDR3 is 14 amino acids. The CDR3 DNA follows: TGCGCCAGCAGCTTGGAAGGACTGATAGACACCCAGTACTTC. It encodes CASSLEGLIDTQYF.

The V call is TRBV6-6, the J call TRBJ1-1; the D gene is possibly TRBD1 (6 bases). Germline V gives CDR1 MNHNY, CDR2 SVGAGI (reference sequence). Trimming left V 5 bases short and J 0 bases short, with 10 bases between. CDR3 length: 14 amino acids. The CDR3 reads CASSGNRVNTEAFF. The CDR3 DNA reads as TGTGCCAGCAGTGGGAACAGGGTGAACACTGAAGCTTTCTTT.

The chain employs TRBV5-1 and TRBJ2-2; 7 bases fit TRBD1. CDR3 length: 14 residues. The V gene's germline CDR1 is SGHRS and CDR2 YFSETQ. The trim removed 4 bases at V and 7 bases at J, leaving 7 bases unmatched. The CDR3 DNA reads as TGCGCCAGCAGCCAAGGGACAGCTGGCGGGGAGCTGTTTTTT. Amino acids: CASSQGTAGGELFF.

This clone has only a few counts. The chain recombines TRBV7-9 with TRBJ2-5, with 14 bases fitting TRBD2. This CDR3 contains 14 residues. Germline trimming cut 5 bases from V and 7 bases from J; bases unmatched to any gene: 3. Germline CDR1 is SEHNR and CDR2 is FQNEAQ (reference sequence). The CDR3 DNA sequence: TGTGCCAGCAGCCTTGGACTAGCGGGAGGGACCCAGTACTTC. This gives the protein CASSLGLAGGTQYF.

The chain recombines TRBV11-2 with TRBJ2-5; 9 bases are shared with TRBD2. This CDR3 has 17 amino acids. From germline, CDR1 is SGHAT and CDR2 FQNNGV. Trimming removed 5 bases from V and 1 base from J; junction bases left unmatched: 11. In DNA form, the CDR3 reads TGTGCCAGCAGCCCCTGGGAGCAGCGGGGGGTCCAAGAGACCCAGTACTTC. Amino acids: CASSPWEQRGVQETQYF. The whole variable domain, remainder taken from reference TRBV11-2 and TRBJ2-5, is EAGVAQSPRYKIIEKRQSVAFWCNPISGHATLYWYQQILGQGPKLLIQFQNNGVVDDSQLPKDRFSAERLKGVDSTLKIQPAKLEDSAVYLCASSPWEQRGVQETQYFGPGTRLLVL.

CDR3 nucleotides: TGCGCCAGCAGCTTGCGACTAGCGGGAGGGTCGGGGGAGACCCAGTACTTC. Encoded protein: CASSLRLAGGSGETQYF. V and J are TRBV5-1 and TRBJ2-5, with 14 bases that match TRBD2. Germline V lookup: CDR1 SGHRS, CDR2 YFSETQ. The CDR3 runs 17 residues. The junction had 7 bases not matched to a gene; V was cut back by 1 base and J by 5 bases.

The table lists this clone with a few counts. This sequence joins TRBV14 and TRBJ1-1; D remains unclear. The V and J ends lost 4 bases and 7 bases respectively, with 13 bases between them. The germline CDR1 and CDR2 sequences are SGHDN and FVKESK. The CDR3 totals 13 residues. CDR3 in amino acids: CASSRVLTVEAFF. The CDR3 DNA reads TGTGCCAGCAGCCGGGTCCTTACAGTTGAAGCTTTCTTT.

This CDR3 is CASNPLGHRFLGQYF. CDR3 sequence (DNA): TGCGCCAGCAACCCGTTGGGACATCGGTTTCTTGGGCAGTACTTC. The gene calls are TRBV23-1 and TRBJ2-7, with D possibly TRBD1 on 6 matching bases. TRBV23-1 is noted as an ORF with a role that remains uncertain. This CDR3 has 15 residues. Trimming removed 7 bases from V and 9 bases from J, with 25 bases in between.

The chain links TRBV7-9 to TRBJ2-7; tentative D call: TRBD1 (6 bases). The CDR3 runs 14 residues. Per the germline V gene, CDR1 is SEHNR and CDR2 is FQNEAQ (reference sequence). V lost 5 bases and J lost 3, with 14 bases in between. CDR3 sequence: CASSDTGTNYEQYF. Written as DNA, the CDR3 is TGTGCCAGCAGCGATACCGGGACAAACTACGAGCAGTACTTC. The full variable domain, with the rest looked up from reference TRBV7-9 and TRBJ2-7, is DTGVSQNPRHKITKRGQNVTFRCDPISEHNRLYWYRQTLGQGPEFLTYFQNEAQLEKSRLLSDRFSAERPKGSFSTLEIQRTEQGDSAMYLCASSDTGTNYEQYFGPGTRLTVT.

This sequence joins TRBV20-1 and TRBJ2-5; D uncertain. The J call is doubtful: the DNA matches TRBJ2-7 better. This CDR3 spans 11 amino acids. Germline lookup yields CDR1 DFQATT and CDR2 SNEGSKA (reference sequence). Here the CDR3 DNA reads TGCAGTGCTCTAGACTCCTACGAGCAGTACTTC. This translates into CSALDSYEQYF.

This clone has just a few counts. The genes are TRBV20-1 and TRBJ1-1; TRBD1 matches 7 bases. The length of the CDR3 is 11 residues. With V trimmed by 3 bases and J by 8 bases, 3 bases remained unmatched. The germline V gene has CDR1 DFQATT and CDR2 SNEGSKA (reference sequence). The CDR3 DNA follows: TGCAGTGCTAGCCAGGGGGGAGAAGCTTTCTTT. Amino acids: CSASQGGEAFF.

This sequence joins TRBV6-5 and TRBJ2-1, with 9 bases aligning to TRBD1. V lost 6 bases and J lost 4; bases outside the gene matches: 4. The CDR3 runs 14 residues. Germline assignment: CDR1 MNHEY and CDR2 SVGAGI. CDR3 in amino acids: CASSVGQGYNEQFF. The CDR3 DNA reads as TGTGCCAGCAGCGTGGGACAGGGATACAATGAGCAGTTCTTC.

This chain links TRBV6-5 with TRBJ2-7; 12 positions agree with TRBD1. This CDR3 is 15 amino acids long. V gave up 6 bases and J gave up 4 bases; unmatched junction bases: 7. Germline V gene lookup returns CDR1 MNHEY and CDR2 SVGAGI. This chain's CDR3 is CASSMGQGAWYEQYF. The CDR3 DNA sequence: TGTGCCAGCAGCATGGGACAGGGGGCTTGGTACGAGCAGTACTTC.

This clone appeared a few times. The rearrangement uses TRBV2 and TRBJ2-3; 8 bases align to TRBD2. Germline CDR1 reads SNHLY; CDR2 reads FYNNEI. The CDR3 length is 15 residues. V lost 5 bases, J lost 1 base, and 5 bases stayed unmatched. The chain's CDR3 is CASSLGSGGTDTQYF. DNA of the CDR3: TGTGCCAGCAGTCTCGGTAGCGGGGGCACAGATACGCAGTATTTT. The full variable domain, with the rest looked up from reference TRBV2 and TRBJ2-3, is EPEVTQTPSHQVTQMGQEVILRCVPISNHLYFYWYRQILGQKVEFLVSFYNNEISEKSEIFDDQFSVERPDGSNFTLKIRSTKLEDSAMYFCASSLGSGGTDTQYFGPGTRLTVL.

The chain is built from TRBV4-1 and TRBJ2-5; 10 bases line up with TRBD1. The CDR3 is made up of 17 amino acids. V lost 4 bases, J lost 5 bases, and 13 bases stayed unmatched. Looked up from germline, CDR1 is MGHRA and CDR2 is YSYEKL. The CDR3 loop is CASSPSSGTGAWETQYF. CDR3 DNA: TGCGCCAGCAGCCCCTCCAGCGGGACAGGGGCGTGGGAGACCCAGTACTTC.

This clone showed up just a few times. This CDR3 reads CASTDRGKGYGYTF. The CDR3 DNA is TGTGCCAGCACCGACAGGGGAAAGGGCTATGGCTACACCTTC. The chain couples TRBV2 to TRBJ1-2; 8 nucleotides match TRBD1. Germline loops: CDR1 SNHLY, CDR2 FYNNEI. The trim removed 7 bases at V and 4 bases at J, leaving 8 bases unmatched. The CDR3 is 14 amino acids.

The rearrangement uses TRBV11-2 and TRBJ1-5; the D is unclear. CDR3 length: 13 amino acids. Germline-derived CDR1 and CDR2 are SGHAT and FQNNGV. Trimming pared 1 base from V and 7 bases from J, leaving 8 bases between. CDR3 bases: TGTGCCAGCAGCTTAGGGAGGGAGCAGCCCCAGCATTTT. Its translation is CASSLGREQPQHF.